This record looks at one TCR beta chain sequence and its context. Its antigen is currently unknown. Naive CD8 isolation took CD45RO-negative cells positively selected for CCR7 and excluded terminally differentiated effector memory CD45RA+ cells. The germline V gene encodes CDR1 SGHRS and CDR2 YFSETQ. The length of the CDR3 is 14 residues. V was pared by 4 bases and J by 0 bases, with 9 bases between. The data originate from a study of shared clonotypes between healthy human individuals. Study results and caveats: Non-shared clonotypes had lower generation probabilities than those shared by all four donors.

The input for sorted-subset replicate PCRs was around 200 ng DNA, tens of thousands of T cell genomes. The method was immunoSEQ multiplex PCR; TCRdb's version includes in-frame clones alone and lacks a portion of them. Altogether around 1.9 million clones are present, about 94% being singletons, with the ten largest covering approximately 1.7%. What was sequenced was naive CD8+ T cells from PBMCs. The chain employs TRBV5-1 and TRBJ2-3, with TRBD2 as a possible D gene (5 bases). The clonotype was recovered from a young man in good health. Some clones in this sample may be carry-over from other donors' samples. CDR3 bases: TGCGCCAGCAGCGGAGGAGGAAGCACAGATACGCAGTATTTT. This gives the protein CASSGGGSTDTQYF.